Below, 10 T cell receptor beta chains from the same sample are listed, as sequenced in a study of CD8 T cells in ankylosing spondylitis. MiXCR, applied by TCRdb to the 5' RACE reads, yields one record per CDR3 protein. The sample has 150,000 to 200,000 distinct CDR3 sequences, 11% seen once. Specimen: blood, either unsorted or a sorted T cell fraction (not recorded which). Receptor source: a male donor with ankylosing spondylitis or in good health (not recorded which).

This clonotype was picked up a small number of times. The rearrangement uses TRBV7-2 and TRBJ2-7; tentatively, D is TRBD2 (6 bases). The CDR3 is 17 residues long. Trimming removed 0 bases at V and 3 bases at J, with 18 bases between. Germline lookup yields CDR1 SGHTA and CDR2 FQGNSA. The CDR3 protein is CASSLAPRLANYYEQYF. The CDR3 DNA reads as TGTGCCAGCAGCTTAGCGCCGCGGCTAGCGAATTACTACGAGCAGTACTTC.

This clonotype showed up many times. CDR3 nucleotide sequence: TGTGCCAGCAGCCAAGGTACTAGCGGGGCGGGGAGAGATACGCAGTATTTT. Translating it yields CASSQGTSGAGRDTQYF. V is TRBV3-1 and J is TRBJ2-3; 10 bases line up with TRBD2. Germline-derived CDR1 and CDR2 are LGHDT and YNNKEL (reference sequence). V lost 1 base, J lost 5 bases, and 9 bases stayed unmatched. The CDR3 is 17 amino acids.

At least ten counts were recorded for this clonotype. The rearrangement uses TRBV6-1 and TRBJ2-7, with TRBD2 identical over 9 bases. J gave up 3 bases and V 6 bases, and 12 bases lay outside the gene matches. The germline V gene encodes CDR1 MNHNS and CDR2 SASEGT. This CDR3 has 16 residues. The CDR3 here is CASSHWRLAGIYEQYF. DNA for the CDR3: TGTGCCAGCAGCCACTGGCGGCTAGCGGGAATCTACGAGCAGTACTTC.

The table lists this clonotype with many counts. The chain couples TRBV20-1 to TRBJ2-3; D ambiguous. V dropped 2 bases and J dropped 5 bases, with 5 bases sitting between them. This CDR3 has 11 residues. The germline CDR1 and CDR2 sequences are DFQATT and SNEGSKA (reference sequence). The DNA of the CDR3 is TGCAGTGCTAGACCTCTAGATACGCAGTATTTT. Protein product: CSARPLDTQYF.

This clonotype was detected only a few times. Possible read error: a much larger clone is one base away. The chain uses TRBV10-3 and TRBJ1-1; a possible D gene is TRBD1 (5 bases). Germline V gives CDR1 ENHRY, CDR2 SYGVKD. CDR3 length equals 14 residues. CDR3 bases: TGTGCCATCAGTGTGGCAGGGTTGAACAATGAAGCTTTCTTT. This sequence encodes CAISVAGLNNEAFF.

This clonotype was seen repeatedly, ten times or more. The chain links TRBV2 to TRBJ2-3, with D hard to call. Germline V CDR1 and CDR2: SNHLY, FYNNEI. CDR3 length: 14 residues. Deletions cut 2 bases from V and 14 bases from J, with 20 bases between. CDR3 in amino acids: CASSESEAGVKLYF. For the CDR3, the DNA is TGTGCCAGCAGTGAAAGTGAGGCAGGAGTTAAGCTGTATTTT.

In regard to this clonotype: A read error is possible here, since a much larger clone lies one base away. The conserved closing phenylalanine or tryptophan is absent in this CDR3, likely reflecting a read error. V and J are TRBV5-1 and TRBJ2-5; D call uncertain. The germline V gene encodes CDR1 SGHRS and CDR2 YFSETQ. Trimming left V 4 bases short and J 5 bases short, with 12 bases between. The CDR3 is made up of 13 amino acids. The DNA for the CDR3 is TGCGCCAGCAGCGTAGGCCTCTTTGAGACCCAGTACCTC. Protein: CASSVGLFETQYL.

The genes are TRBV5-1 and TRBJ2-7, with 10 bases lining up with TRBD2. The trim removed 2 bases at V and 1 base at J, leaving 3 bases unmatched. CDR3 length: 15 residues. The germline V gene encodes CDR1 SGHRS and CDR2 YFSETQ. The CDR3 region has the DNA TGCGCCAGCAGCTTCGAAGCGGGAGGGTCCTACGAGCAGTACTTC. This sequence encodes CASSFEAGGSYEQYF.

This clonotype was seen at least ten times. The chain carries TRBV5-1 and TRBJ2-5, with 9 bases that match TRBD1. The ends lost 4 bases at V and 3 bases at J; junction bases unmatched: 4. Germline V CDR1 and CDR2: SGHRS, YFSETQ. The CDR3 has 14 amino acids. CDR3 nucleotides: TGCGCCAGCAGCCCGGGACAGGGAGAAGAGACCCAGTACTTC. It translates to CASSPGQGEETQYF.

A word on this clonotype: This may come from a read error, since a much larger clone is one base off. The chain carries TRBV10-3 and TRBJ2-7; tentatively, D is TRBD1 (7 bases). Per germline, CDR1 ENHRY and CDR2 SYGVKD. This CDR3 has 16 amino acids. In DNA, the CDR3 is TGTACCACCCGGGAGAGAGGTGTACAGGGGACCTACGAGCAGTACTTC. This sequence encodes CTTRERGVQGTYEQYF.